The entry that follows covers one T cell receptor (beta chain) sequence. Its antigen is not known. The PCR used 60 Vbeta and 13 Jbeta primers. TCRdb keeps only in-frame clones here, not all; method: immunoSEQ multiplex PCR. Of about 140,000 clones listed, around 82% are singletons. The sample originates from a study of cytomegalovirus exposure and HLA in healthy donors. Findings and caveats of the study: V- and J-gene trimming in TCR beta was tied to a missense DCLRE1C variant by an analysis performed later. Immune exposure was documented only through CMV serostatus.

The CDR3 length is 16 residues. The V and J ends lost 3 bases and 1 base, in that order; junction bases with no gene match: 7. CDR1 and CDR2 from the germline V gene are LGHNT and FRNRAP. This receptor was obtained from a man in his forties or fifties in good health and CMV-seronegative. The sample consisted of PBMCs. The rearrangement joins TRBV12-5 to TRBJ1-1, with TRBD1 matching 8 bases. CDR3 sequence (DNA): TGTGCTAGTGGTTTCTCCCCGGACAGGGCGAACACTGAAGCTTTCTTT. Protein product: CASGFSPDRANTEAFF.